This entry features one T cell receptor beta chain sequence. Its antigen is unidentified. Study-level results: In terms of TCR gene usage, tumor memory CD4+ T cells clustered together with blood and lymph node memory CD4+ cells, as well as with lymph node naive CD4+ cells.

After constant-region reverse-primer amplification, full-length variable regions underwent semi-nested PCR with Nested Universal Primer A. TCRdb used MiXCR to reprocess the 5' RACE reads, holding one entry per CDR3 protein. The sample contains 9,500 to 12,000 distinct CDR3 sequences, about 50% of which appear only once. With V trimmed by 6 bases and J by 4 bases, 3 bases remained unmatched. Germline assignment: CDR1 DFQATT and CDR2 SNEGSKA (reference sequence). The CDR3 loop spans 12 amino acids. The TCR originated in a female donor with breast cancer. The sample taken for sequencing was tumor-infiltrating naive CD4+ T cells sorted from the breast tumor. As to subset: naive CD4+ T cells, CD4+CD45RA+CD25-. The chain is built from TRBV20-1 and TRBJ2-3; TRBD1 matches 8 bases. CDR3 coding DNA: TGCAGTGCCACAGGGGGTGCAGATACGCAGTATTTT. It yields the protein CSATGGADTQYF.